Reported below is one T cell receptor (beta chain). The antigen is not known. These data come from a study of cytomegalovirus exposure and HLA in healthy donors. The PCR was carried out with 60 Vbeta primers and 13 Jbeta primers. Clones were sequenced by immunoSEQ multiplex PCR, and TCRdb holds only the in-frame ones, with some missing. In the table there are under 150,000 clones, 70% to 85% of which are singletons. Whole-study findings and limits: Despite most TCR sequences being rare, some public TCRs occurred in many donors. There were under 200 TCR beta chains listed as cytomegalovirus-associated.

The ends lost 5 bases at V and 0 bases at J; junction bases unmatched: 10. CDR1 MGHDK and CDR2 SYGVNS come from the germline V gene. This CDR3 contains 16 residues. The sample taken for sequencing was PBMCs. The genes are TRBV25-1 and TRBJ2-7; TRBD1 agrees at 7 bases. The source of this sequence is a boy younger than 18 in good health and CMV-seronegative. CDR3 residues: CASSSPSRDSSYEQYF. CDR3 sequence (DNA): TGTGCCAGCAGTTCTCCAAGCCGGGACAGCTCCTACGAGCAGTACTTC.